This record covers a single TCR beta chain. TCRdb itself ran the PCR reads through MiXCR, one entry per CDR3 protein. The sample comprises more than 7,000 distinct CDR3 sequences, around three fifths of which are singletons, and around 33% rests with the top ten. This record comes from a study of tumor-infiltrating lymphocytes in oesophageal squamous cell carcinoma. Germline V lookup: CDR1 SGHAT, CDR2 FQNNGV. The CDR3 sequence is 15 residues long. This receptor was taken from a female donor with esophageal squamous cell carcinoma. This chain uses TRBV11-2 with TRBJ2-4; D is undetermined. Judging by the DNA end, TRBJ2-7 fits better; the J call may be wrong. Specimen: esophageal tumor tissue. The CDR3 nucleotides are TGTGCCAGCAGCTTCTTTGGTGGACCATCGTACGAGCAGTACTTC. This gives the protein CASSFFGGPSYEQYF.